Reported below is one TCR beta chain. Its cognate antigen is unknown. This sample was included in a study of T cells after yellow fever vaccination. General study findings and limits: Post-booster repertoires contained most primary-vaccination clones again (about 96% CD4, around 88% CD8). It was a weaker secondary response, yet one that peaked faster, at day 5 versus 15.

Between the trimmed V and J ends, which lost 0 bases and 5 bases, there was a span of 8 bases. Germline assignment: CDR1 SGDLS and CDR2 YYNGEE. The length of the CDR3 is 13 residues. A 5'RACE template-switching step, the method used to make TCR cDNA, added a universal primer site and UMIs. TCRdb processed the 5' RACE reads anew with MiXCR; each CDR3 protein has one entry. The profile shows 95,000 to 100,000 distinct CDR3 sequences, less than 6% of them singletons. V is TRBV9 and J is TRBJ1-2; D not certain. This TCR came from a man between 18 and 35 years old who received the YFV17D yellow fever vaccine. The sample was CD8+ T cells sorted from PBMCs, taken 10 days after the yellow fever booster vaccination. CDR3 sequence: CASSVVSGYGYTF. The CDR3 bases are TGTGCCAGCAGCGTAGTTTCGGGTTATGGCTACACCTTC.